The present TCR beta chain was sequenced within a study of T cell repertoires in cytomegalovirus infection. Study summary: Use of recently identified HLA-C-restricted and well-studied HLA-B-restricted CMV epitopes was part of the study.

About this clonotype: What it binds is not known.

V gave up 6 bases and J gave up 4 bases, with 10 bases separating them. CDR3 length: 13 amino acids. Germline loops: CDR1 SGHVS, CDR2 FNYEAQ. TCRdb fed the reads into MiXCR, producing one record per CDR3 protein. This table has some 800,000 distinct CDR3 sequences, approximately 30% appearing once. Findings of the study overall: CMV-specific TCR beta clonotypes restricted by HLA-C were the ones dominating the ex vivo response. Identification of carriers of CMV plus the relevant HLA was achieved through cumulative public TCR beta family frequency.

The rearrangement uses TRBV7-6 and TRBJ2-1, with D tentatively TRBD1 (6 bases). Sequenced here: cultured CD8+ T cells from PBMCs, sampled from culture after CMV antigen stimulation. This TCR was sampled from a human donor in good health (CMV status not recorded). Some clones in this sample may be carry-over from other donors' samples. The CDR3 reads CASRLDSYNEQFF. CDR3 nucleotides: TGTGCCAGCAGACTGGACAGTTACAATGAGCAGTTCTTC.